A single sample is the source of the 27 T cell receptor beta chains below, sequenced in a study of blood T cell repertoires in COVID-19. Method: immunoSEQ multiplex PCR; TCRdb's copy keeps in-frame clones and lacks some. The sample shows some 220,000 clones, roughly 84% of them seen only once. The sequencing sample was made of peripheral blood. The receptors were sampled from a man in his fifties with active or convalescent COVID-19.

V and J are TRBV7-2 and TRBJ2-1, with D possibly being TRBD2 (6 bases). The V and J ends lost 1 base and 7 bases respectively, with 17 bases between them. Looked up from germline, CDR1 is SGHTA and CDR2 is FQGNSA. The CDR3 is made up of 16 amino acids. The CDR3: CASSLGEEWGVNEQFF. The CDR3 DNA reads TGTGCCAGCAGCTTAGGGGAGGAGTGGGGGGTAAATGAGCAGTTCTTC.

This chain connects TRBV4-1 to TRBJ2-6, with TRBD1 identical over 7 bases. Germline CDR1 and CDR2: MGHRA and YSYEKL. Losses at the gene ends were 3 bases for V and 0 bases for J; bases not matched to a gene: 11. The CDR3 is 19 amino acids. In DNA form, the CDR3 reads TGCGCCAGCAGCCAGGCCACCGACAGGGTGAGCTCTGGGGCCAACGTCCTGACTTTC. Protein product: CASSQATDRVSSGANVLTF.

This clone was picked up a small number of times. The V gene is TRBV19, the J gene TRBJ1-5; unclear D gene. Between the trimmed V and J ends, which lost 0 bases and 2 bases, there was a span of 5 bases. Germline V gives CDR1 LNHDA, CDR2 SQIVND (reference sequence). This CDR3 has 14 amino acids. In nucleotides, the CDR3 is TGTGCCAGTAGTATAGAACCAGGCAATCAGCCCCAGCATTTT. It yields the protein CASSIEPGNQPQHF.

This clone was seen more than once but under ten times. The rearrangement uses TRBV7-2 and TRBJ2-1; TRBD2 matches 12 bases. V lost 4 bases to trimming and J lost 4 bases; unmatched junction nucleotides: 2. This CDR3 contains 15 residues. Germline V gene lookup returns CDR1 SGHTA and CDR2 FQGNSA. The CDR3 nucleotides are TGTGCCAGCAGCTCTAGCGGGGGGGGTTACAATGAGCAGTTCTTC. Its protein product is CASSSSGGGYNEQFF. Supplemented by reference TRBV7-2 and TRBJ2-1, the full variable domain reads GAGVSQSPSNKVTEKGKDVELRCDPISGHTALYWYRQSLGQGLEFLIYFQGNSAPDKSGLPSDRFSAERTGGSVSTLTIQRTQQEDSAVYLCASSSSGGGYNEQFFGPGTRLTVL.

This rearrangement joins TRBV5-1 to TRBJ2-1; D not certain. The CDR3 is made up of 15 amino acids. With 0 bases removed from V and 2 bases from J, the gap between germline ends came to 9 bases. Per germline, CDR1 SGHRS and CDR2 YFSETQ. The CDR3 is CASSLASPTYNEQFF. The CDR3 DNA reads as TGCGCCAGCAGCTTGGCCAGTCCGACCTACAATGAGCAGTTCTTC.

The chain has TRBV5-1 and TRBJ1-4; tentative D call: TRBD1 (5 bases). The germline CDR1 and CDR2 sequences are SGHRS and YFSETQ. The CDR3 covers 15 residues. Trimming took 4 bases from V and 2 from J, leaving 12 bases between them. The CDR3: CASSRGGGTNEKLFF. CDR3 DNA: TGCGCCAGCAGCCGGGGGGGAGGTACTAATGAAAAACTGTTTTTT.

V usage is TRBV5-1 and J usage is TRBJ2-5; 10 positions agree with TRBD2. The CDR3 sequence is 15 residues long. In germline, CDR1 is SGHRS, CDR2 YFSETQ. V lost 3 bases and J lost 0; bases outside the gene matches: 2. This chain's CDR3 is CASSWGTSDQETQYF. For the CDR3, the DNA is TGCGCCAGCAGCTGGGGGACTAGCGACCAAGAGACCCAGTACTTC.

The chain combines TRBV30 with TRBJ1-4; D is ambiguous. The ends were cut back, 2 bases at V and 8 bases at J, with 21 bases in the middle. The CDR3 runs to 16 residues. Germline-derived CDR1 and CDR2 are GTSNPN and SVGIG (reference sequence). This CDR3 reads CAWSPSLRSRGEKLFF. CDR3 coding DNA: TGTGCCTGGAGTCCGTCCCTTCGGTCAAGAGGGGAAAAACTGTTTTTT. The variable domain in full, completed from reference TRBV30 and TRBJ1-4, reads SQTIHQWPATLVQPVGSPLSLECTVEGTSNPNLYWYRQAAGRGLQLLFYSVGIGQISSEVPQNLSASRPQDRQFILSSKKLLLSDSGFYLCAWSPSLRSRGEKLFFGSGTQLSVL.

The chain is built from TRBV5-4 and TRBJ1-2, with 8 bases aligning to TRBD1. The V gene end was trimmed by 0 bases and the J gene end by 8 bases; junction bases not matched to a gene: 6. CDR1 and CDR2 from the germline V gene are SGHNT and YYREEE (reference sequence). The CDR3 extends over 14 amino acids. CDR3 coding DNA: TGTGCCAGCAGCTTGGATCAGGGGGCTGGAGGCTACACCTTC. It encodes CASSLDQGAGGYTF.

The rearrangement links TRBV20-1 to TRBJ2-7; D uncertain. The germline CDR1 and CDR2 sequences are DFQATT and SNEGSKA (reference sequence). Trimming took 3 bases from V and 3 from J, leaving 18 bases between them. The CDR3 has 15 amino acids. The CDR3 loop reads CSASSTSGADYEQYF. The DNA of the CDR3 is TGCAGTGCTAGTTCCACCTCCGGAGCCGACTACGAGCAGTACTTC.

The chain employs TRBV28 and TRBJ1-3, with D uncertain. Trimming cost V 3 bases and J 2 bases, with 26 bases left between them. CDR1 is MDHEN and CDR2 is SYDVKM in the germline V gene. CDR3 size: 20 residues. The CDR3 DNA follows: TGTGCCAGCAGTTTGGGCGGTTTCGGGGTCTTTCGGGGAACTGGAAACACCATATATTTT. Its protein is CASSLGGFGVFRGTGNTIYF. The entire variable domain, with the rest obtained from reference TRBV28 and TRBJ1-3, is as follows: DVKVTQSSRYLVKRTGEKVFLECVQDMDHENMFWYRQDPGLGLRLIYFSYDVKMKEKGDIPEGYSVSREKKERFSLILESASTNQTSMYLCASSLGGFGVFRGTGNTIYFGEGSWLTVV.

This chain links TRBV20-1 with TRBJ1-2; D perhaps matches TRBD1 (6 bases). V lost 5 bases and J lost 4, with 8 bases in between. Germline V lookup: CDR1 DFQATT, CDR2 SNEGSKA (reference sequence). This CDR3 is built from 11 residues. The CDR3 reads CSAYRVYGYTF. CDR3 in DNA: TGCAGTGCTTACAGGGTCTATGGCTACACCTTC.

V and J are TRBV7-8 and TRBJ2-1; D unresolved. V lost 2 bases and J lost 3, with 11 bases in between. Germline V CDR1 and CDR2: SGHVS, FQNEAQ. The CDR3 contains 15 residues. The CDR3 bases are TGTGCCAGCAGCTTACAGTACCCTTTCTACAATGAGCAGTTCTTC. Protein product: CASSLQYPFYNEQFF.

On this clone: Other DNA sequences from this sample encode an identical CDR3 as well. This chain links TRBV12-3 or TRBV12-4 with TRBJ1-5; perhaps TRBD1 as D (6 bases). This CDR3 region has 13 residues. V gave up 6 bases and J gave up 5 bases, with 11 bases separating them. CDR3 sequence reads: CASSPQGDQPQHF. DNA of the CDR3: TGTGCCAGCAGCCCACAGGGTGATCAGCCCCAGCATTTT.

The chain combines TRBV28 with TRBJ1-6, with 8 bases that match TRBD1. The length of the CDR3 is 17 residues. Trimming removed 2 bases from V and 5 bases from J; junction bases left unmatched: 8. CDR1 and CDR2 (germline): MDHEN, SYDVKM. The CDR3 sequence: CASSLGSGQGDNSPLHF. CDR3 coding DNA: TGTGCCAGCAGTTTAGGCTCCGGACAGGGTGATAATTCACCCCTCCACTTT.

V usage is TRBV2 and J usage is TRBJ1-2; D possibly corresponds to TRBD1 (5 bases). The CDR3 is made up of 14 amino acids. CDR1 is SNHLY, CDR2 FYNNEI, per germline. The V gene lost 4 bases and the J gene lost 5 bases, with 14 bases spanning the gap. CDR3 in amino acids: CASSGDSKAYGYTF. In nucleotides, the CDR3 is TGTGCCAGCAGTGGGGACTCAAAGGCGTATGGCTACACCTTC.

The chain has TRBV30 and TRBJ2-1; TRBD1 aligns across 7 bases. There are 16 residues in the CDR3. The germline CDR1 and CDR2 sequences are GTSNPN and SVGIG (reference sequence). V shed 2 bases, J shed 3 bases, and the junction held 10 bases outside the gene matches. In DNA form, the CDR3 reads TGTGCCTGGAGTTCTCCGGGACAGCGTTACTACAATGAGCAGTTCTTC. Translated: CAWSSPGQRYYNEQFF.

This clone was recorded a few times. This rearrangement joins TRBV4-3 to TRBJ1-6; a possible D gene is TRBD1 (5 bases). V was clipped by 0 bases and J by 7 bases, with 10 bases between them. Germline-derived CDR1 and CDR2 are LGHNA and YSLEER. The CDR3 is 15 residues long. Here the CDR3 DNA reads TGCGCCAGCAGCCAAGAACATGGGGGGAATTCACCCCTCCACTTT. This translates into CASSQEHGGNSPLHF.

CDR3 DNA sequence: TGTGCCAGCAGCTTTCCTCACGGGGAGCAGTTCTTC. As protein: CASSFPHGEQFF. The chain links TRBV11-3 to TRBJ2-1; D is uncertain. This CDR3 has 12 residues. V lost 3 bases to trimming and J lost 10 bases, with 10 bases between them. Germline CDR1 and CDR2: SGHNT and YENEEA.

The CDR3 bases are TGCGCCAGCAGCCAATGGGGGACAGCTATAAACACTGAAGCTTTCTTT. Translated: CASSQWGTAINTEAFF. The chain has TRBV4-1 and TRBJ1-1; 7 positions agree with TRBD1. This CDR3 has 16 amino acids. V was clipped by 2 bases and J by 2 bases; unmatched bases: 8. Germline CDR1 and CDR2: MGHRA and YSYEKL.

J is TRBJ1-2 and V is TRBV7-2; D possibly corresponds to TRBD1 (6 bases). V lost 1 base to trimming and J lost 6 bases, with 15 bases between them. This CDR3 spans 15 amino acids. Germline V gene sequence: CDR1 SGHTA, CDR2 FQGNSA. As DNA, the CDR3 is TGTGCCAGCAGCTTAGACAGGGCCACCCGCAATGGCTACACCTTC. This codes for CASSLDRATRNGYTF.

This clone was picked up one time. The gene calls are TRBV10-3 and TRBJ1-2, with TRBD1 identical over 10 bases. V lost 5 bases to trimming and J lost 2 bases; unmatched junction nucleotides: 5. The CDR3 has 15 amino acids. Germline loops: CDR1 ENHRY, CDR2 SYGVKD. CDR3 sequence: CAISSPGQGNYGYTF. CDR3 nucleotides: TGTGCCATCAGTTCACCGGGACAGGGGAACTATGGCTACACCTTC.

In DNA, the CDR3 is TGTGCCAGCTCACCGGGACTAGTCTACAATGAGCAGTTCTTC. It encodes CASSPGLVYNEQFF. This chain uses TRBV18 with TRBJ2-1; 8 nucleotides match TRBD2. The germline CDR1 and CDR2 sequences are KGHSH and LQKENI. CDR3 size: 14 residues. The V and J ends lost 3 bases and 3 bases, in that order; junction bases with no gene match: 1.

This chain links TRBV2 with TRBJ1-5; the match to TRBD1 covers 9 bases. The J segment lost 3 bases and the V segment lost 6 bases, leaving 3 bases of the junction unmatched. Germline V CDR1 and CDR2: SNHLY, FYNNEI. This CDR3 has 14 residues. The CDR3 DNA reads as TGTGCCAGCAGGGGGACAGGGAACAATCAGCCCCAGCATTTT. Encoded protein: CASRGTGNNQPQHF.

This clone was seen a handful of times. This sequence joins TRBV27 and TRBJ1-5; D uncertain. This CDR3 region has 14 residues. Looked up from germline, CDR1 is MNHEY and CDR2 is SMNVEV (reference sequence). Between the trimmed V and J ends, which lost 4 bases and 2 bases, there was a span of 9 bases. CDR3 residues: CASSYSIGNQPQHF. CDR3 bases: TGTGCCAGCAGTTACTCCATTGGCAATCAGCCCCAGCATTTT.

This chain uses TRBV28 with TRBJ2-7, with a weak D call TRBD1 (5 bases). Germline CDR1 reads MDHEN; CDR2 reads SYDVKM. The CDR3 totals 14 residues. Trimming stripped 6 bases from V and 5 bases from J, with 17 bases between. The CDR3 DNA reads TGTGCCAGCAGCGCGCTAGTAGGGGCCCACGAGCAGTACGTC. Translating gives CASSALVGAHEQYV.

As for this clone: Other DNA sequences in this specimen translate into the identical CDR3. The chain is built from TRBV2 and TRBJ2-3, with TRBD2 matching over 12 bases. The germline V gene has CDR1 SNHLY and CDR2 FYNNEI. The CDR3 runs to 15 residues. V trimming: 6 bases; J trimming: 4 bases; junction bases outside the gene matches: 5. The CDR3 nucleotides read TGTGCCAGCAGCCCTTGGACTAGCGGGGCAGATACGCAGTATTTT. The encoded protein is CASSPWTSGADTQYF.